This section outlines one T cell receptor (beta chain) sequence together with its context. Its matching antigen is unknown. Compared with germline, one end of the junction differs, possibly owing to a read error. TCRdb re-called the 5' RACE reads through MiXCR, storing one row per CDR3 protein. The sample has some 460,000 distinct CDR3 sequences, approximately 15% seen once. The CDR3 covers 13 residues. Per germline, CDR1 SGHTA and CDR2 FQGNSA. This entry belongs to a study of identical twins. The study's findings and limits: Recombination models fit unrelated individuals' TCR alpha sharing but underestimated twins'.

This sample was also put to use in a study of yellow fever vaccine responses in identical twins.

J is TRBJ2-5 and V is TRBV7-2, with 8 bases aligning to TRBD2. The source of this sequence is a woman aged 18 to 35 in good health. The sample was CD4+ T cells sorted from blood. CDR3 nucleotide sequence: TGTGCCAGCAGCCCCGGGGGGGGAGAGACCCAGTGCTTC. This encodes CASSPGGGETQCF.